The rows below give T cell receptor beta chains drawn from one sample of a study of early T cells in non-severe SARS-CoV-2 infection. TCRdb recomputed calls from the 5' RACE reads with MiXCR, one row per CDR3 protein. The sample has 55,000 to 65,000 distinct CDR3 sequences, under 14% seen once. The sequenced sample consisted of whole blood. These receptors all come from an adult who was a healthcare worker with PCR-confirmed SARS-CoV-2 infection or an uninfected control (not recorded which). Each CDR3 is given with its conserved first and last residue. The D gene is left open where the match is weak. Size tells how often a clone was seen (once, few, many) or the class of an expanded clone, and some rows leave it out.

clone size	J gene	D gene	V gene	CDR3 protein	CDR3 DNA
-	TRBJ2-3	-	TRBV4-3	CASSQAVTDTQYF	TGCGCCAGCAGCCAAGCCGTTACAGATACGCAGTATTTT
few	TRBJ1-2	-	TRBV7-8	CASSLGPGSGLGYGYTF	TGTGCCAGCAGCTTGGGGCCGGGGTCAGGGCTGGGCTATGGCTACACCTTC
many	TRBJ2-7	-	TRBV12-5	CASGFGDRQYF	TGTGCTAGTGGTTTTGGAGACCGGCAGTACTTC
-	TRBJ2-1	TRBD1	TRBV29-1	CRGQGVGNEQFF	TGCAGGGGACAGGGGGTTGGAAATGAGCAGTTCTTC
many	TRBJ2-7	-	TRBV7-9	CASSLGELQYF	TGTGCCAGCAGCTTGGGAGAGCTGCAGTACTTC
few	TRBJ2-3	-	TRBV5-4	CASSPETLRGTDTQYF	TGTGCCAGCAGCCCCGAAACACTGAGGGGCACAGATACGCAGTATTTT
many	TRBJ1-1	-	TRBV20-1	CSALERERNTEAFF	TGCAGTGCACTCGAGCGGGAGAGGAACACTGAAGCTTTCTTT
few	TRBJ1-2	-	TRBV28	CASSLDGPNYGYTF	TGTGCCAGCAGCCTGGACGGTCCTAACTATGGCTACACCTTC
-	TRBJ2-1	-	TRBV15	CATSRDLANEQFF	TGTGCCACCAGCAGAGATCTAGCCAATGAGCAGTTCTTC
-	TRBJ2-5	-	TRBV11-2	CASSFWAAQQETQYF	TGTGCCAGCAGCTTTTGGGCAGCACAACAAGAGACCCAGTACTTC
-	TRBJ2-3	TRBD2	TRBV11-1	CACGRGTDTQYF	TGTGCTTGCGGGAGGGGCACAGATACGCAGTATTTT
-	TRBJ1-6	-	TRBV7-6	CASSLAQALNSPLHF	TGTGCCAGCAGCTTAGCTCAAGCCCTCAATTCACCCCTCCACTTT
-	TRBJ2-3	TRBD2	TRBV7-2	CASSLIAGGATDTQYF	TGTGCCAGCAGCTTAATAGCGGGGGGAGCCACAGATACGCAGTATTTT
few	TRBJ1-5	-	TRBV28	CATYKPGAYYSNQPQHF	TGTGCCACCTACAAGCCCGGGGCCTATTATAGCAATCAGCCCCAGCATTTT
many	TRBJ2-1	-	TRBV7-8	CASSPLGNSYNEQFF	TGTGCCAGCAGCCCCCTCGGTAACTCCTACAATGAGCAGTTCTTC
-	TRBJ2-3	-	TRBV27	CASSRKLDWSTDTQYF	TGTGCCAGCAGTCGAAAACTAGATTGGAGCACAGATACGCAGTATTTT
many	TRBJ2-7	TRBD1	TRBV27	CASVSGTVGEQYF	TGTGCCAGCGTATCCGGGACAGTAGGCGAGCAGTACTTC